Here is one T cell receptor beta chain with its context. Molecular barcoding with unique molecular identifiers was used for the TCRbeta library. MiXCR was run by TCRdb on the PCR reads, yielding one entry per CDR3 protein. The sample consists of some 70,000 distinct CDR3 sequences, 6% to 8.5% of them appearing once. V was cut by 4 bases and J by 1 base, with 10 bases left in between. The CDR3 runs to 14 residues. This entry comes from a study of T-cell reconstitution after alpha-beta-depleted transplantation in children. J is TRBJ1-2 and V is TRBV12-3 or TRBV12-4; no firm D call. The sample consisted of PBMCs from the stem cell graft donor, taken from the stem cell graft. This sequence originates from a human donor who donated a stem cell graft to a child with acute lymphoblastic leukemia. The CDR3 protein is CASSSFAVNYGYTF. As DNA, the CDR3 is TGTGCCAGCAGTTCCTTTGCGGTTAACTATGGCTACACCTTC.